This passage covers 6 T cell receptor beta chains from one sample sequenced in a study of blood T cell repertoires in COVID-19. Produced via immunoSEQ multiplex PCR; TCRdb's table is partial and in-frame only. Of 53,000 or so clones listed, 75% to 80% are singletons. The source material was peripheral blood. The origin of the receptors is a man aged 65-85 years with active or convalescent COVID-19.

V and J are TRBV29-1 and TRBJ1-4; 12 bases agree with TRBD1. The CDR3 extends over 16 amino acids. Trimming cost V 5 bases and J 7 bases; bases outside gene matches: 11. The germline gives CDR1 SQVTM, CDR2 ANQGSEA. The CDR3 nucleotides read TGCAGCGTTACGAGGGACAGGGGGCTAGGAGTTGAAAAACTGTTTTTT. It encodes CSVTRDRGLGVEKLFF.

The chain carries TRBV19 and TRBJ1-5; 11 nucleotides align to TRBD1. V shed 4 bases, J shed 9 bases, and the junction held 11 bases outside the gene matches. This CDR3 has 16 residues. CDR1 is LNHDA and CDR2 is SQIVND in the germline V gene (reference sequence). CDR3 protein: CASSTSWTGGLWPQHF. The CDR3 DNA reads TGTGCCAGTAGTACGTCCTGGACAGGGGGCTTGTGGCCCCAGCATTTT.

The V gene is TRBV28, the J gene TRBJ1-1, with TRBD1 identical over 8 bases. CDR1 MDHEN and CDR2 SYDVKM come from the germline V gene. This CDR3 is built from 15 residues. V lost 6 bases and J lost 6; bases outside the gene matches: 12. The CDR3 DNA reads TGTGCCAGCAGGGTCAGACAGGGGCCGGGGGCTGAAGCTTTCTTT. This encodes CASRVRQGPGAEAFF. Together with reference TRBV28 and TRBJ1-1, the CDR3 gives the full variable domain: DVKVTQSSRYLVKRTGEKVFLECVQDMDHENMFWYRQDPGLGLRLIYFSYDVKMKEKGDIPEGYSVSREKKERFSLILESASTNQTSMYLCASRVRQGPGAEAFFGQGTRLTVV.

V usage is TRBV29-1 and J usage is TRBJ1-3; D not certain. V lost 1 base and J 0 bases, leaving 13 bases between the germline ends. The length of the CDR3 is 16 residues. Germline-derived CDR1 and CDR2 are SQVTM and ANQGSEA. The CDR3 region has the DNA TGCAGCGTTGAAGTTTTTGAGTATGGCTCTGGAAACACCATATATTTT. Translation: CSVEVFEYGSGNTIYF.

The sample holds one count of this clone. This CDR3 reads CASSIASGEYNEQFF. In nucleotides, the CDR3 is TGTGCCAGTAGTATAGCTAGCGGGGAATACAATGAGCAGTTCTTC. This sequence joins TRBV19 and TRBJ2-1, with TRBD2 identical over 9 bases. The V and J ends lost 1 base and 4 bases, in that order; junction bases with no gene match: 2. The CDR3 is 15 residues long. Looked up from germline, CDR1 is LNHDA and CDR2 is SQIVND (reference sequence).

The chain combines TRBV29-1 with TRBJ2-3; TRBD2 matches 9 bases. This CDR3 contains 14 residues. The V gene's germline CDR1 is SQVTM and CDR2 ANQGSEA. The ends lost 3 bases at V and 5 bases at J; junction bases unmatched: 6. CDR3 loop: CSVESAGGQDTQYF. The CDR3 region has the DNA TGCAGCGTTGAGTCGGCGGGGGGGCAAGATACGCAGTATTTT.